These T cell receptor beta chains were read from a single sample in a study of Graves' ophthalmopathy and Graves' hyperthyroidism. TCRdb fed the multiplex PCR reads into MiXCR, producing one record per CDR3 protein. The sample holds some 360,000 distinct CDR3 sequences, approximately 17% seen once. Sequenced input: peripheral blood. The receptors derive from an adult woman with stable Graves' hyperthyroidism. Both conserved end residues are part of each CDR3. Not every row has a clone size; where given, it reads once, few, many or a size class.

V gene: TRBV15; clone size: many; J gene: TRBJ1-1; CDR3 protein: CATSRDLPPVSFF
V gene: TRBV6-5; clone size: many; J gene: TRBJ1-5; CDR3 protein: CASSYSYGGGQPQHF
V gene: TRBV7-3; clone size: NA; J gene: TRBJ2-5; CDR3 protein: CASSPGGSEETQYF
V gene: TRBV20-1; clone size: many; J gene: TRBJ2-7; CDR3 protein: CSAQGGPTVVQYF
V gene: TRBV6-4; clone size: NA; J gene: TRBJ1-2; CDR3 protein: CASSEVNGYTF
V gene: TRBV20-1; clone size: many; J gene: TRBJ1-5; CDR3 protein: CSARGQGQQPQHF
V gene: TRBV29-1; clone size: few; J gene: TRBJ1-1; CDR3 protein: CSVEDNTEALF
V gene: TRBV25-1; clone size: many; J gene: TRBJ2-7; CDR3 protein: CASSDHRSLQGAEQYF
V gene: TRBV11-2; clone size: many; J gene: TRBJ2-2; CDR3 protein: CASSLGLAFTGELFF
V gene: TRBV6-5; clone size: few; J gene: TRBJ2-2; CDR3 protein: CASSYYKLGRTGELFF
V gene: TRBV6-2/TRBV6-3; clone size: NA; J gene: TRBJ2-7; CDR3 protein: CATLTDPSSYEQYF
V gene: TRBV4-1; clone size: NA; J gene: TRBJ1-1; CDR3 protein: CASSQLQGMNTEAFF
V gene: TRBV4-3; clone size: many; J gene: TRBJ1-2; CDR3 protein: CASSPGTGRSKDGYTF
V gene: TRBV20-1; clone size: NA; J gene: TRBJ2-6; CDR3 protein: CSARSPSQAGAHVLTF
V gene: TRBV7-9; clone size: many; J gene: TRBJ2-2; CDR3 protein: CASRPRTGGRHTGELFF
V gene: TRBV28; clone size: many; J gene: TRBJ1-6; CDR3 protein: CASSLGGISPLHF
V gene: TRBV6-2/TRBV6-3; clone size: many; J gene: TRBJ2-5; CDR3 protein: CASSYPFPTSGRRETQYF
V gene: TRBV12-3/TRBV12-4; clone size: many; J gene: TRBJ1-5; CDR3 protein: CASSIDGELSPQHF
V gene: TRBV12-3/TRBV12-4; clone size: many; J gene: TRBJ2-2; CDR3 protein: CASGERGAGGELFF
V gene: TRBV5-1; clone size: many; J gene: TRBJ2-1; CDR3 protein: CASSLEHPRPSSYNEQFF
V gene: TRBV12-3/TRBV12-4; clone size: NA; J gene: TRBJ2-7; CDR3 protein: CASSLRMGQGTTYEQYF
V gene: TRBV10-1; clone size: many; J gene: TRBJ1-6; CDR3 protein: CASTRRGIDSPLHF
V gene: TRBV6-5; clone size: many; J gene: TRBJ1-3; CDR3 protein: CATLTTGTLTDTIYF
V gene: TRBV29-1; clone size: NA; J gene: TRBJ1-2; CDR3 protein: CSVVGEYAYGYTF
V gene: TRBV20-1; clone size: many; J gene: TRBJ2-5; CDR3 protein: CSPAGGRETQYF
V gene: TRBV6-5; clone size: many; J gene: TRBJ1-1; CDR3 protein: CASSTGTGTEAFF
V gene: TRBV6-1; clone size: NA; J gene: TRBJ1-1; CDR3 protein: CASRGRSGDTEAFF
V gene: TRBV19; clone size: NA; J gene: TRBJ1-5; CDR3 protein: CASSIDRGTQPQHF
V gene: TRBV6-1; clone size: many; J gene: TRBJ1-1; CDR3 protein: CASSEPGRVTEAFF
V gene: TRBV4-2; clone size: many; J gene: TRBJ2-2; CDR3 protein: CASSQDSVTGELFF